A selection of T cell receptor beta chains follows, all from one sample in a study of blood T cell repertoires in COVID-19. Measured with immunoSEQ multiplex PCR; TCRdb has only the in-frame clones, and not every one. This table holds fewer than 120,000 clones, around nine tenths found once. Material: peripheral blood. The source is a woman in her 50s with acute or convalescent COVID-19. CDR3s include the opening cysteine and the closing phenylalanine or tryptophan. The order of the fields is V gene, J gene, D gene, clone size, CDR3 protein, CDR3 DNA. A D gene is named only where the DNA matches it firmly. The listing skips clone size in some rows; elsewhere it reads once, few, many or a size class.

>TRBV30|TRBJ1-6|TRBD1|.
CAWSTSTGASNNSPLHF
TGTGCCTGGAGTACCTCGACAGGGGCGAGTAATAATTCACCCCTCCACTTT
>TRBV21-1|TRBJ1-2|.|once
CATGGGRRAANYGYTF
TGTGCCACCGGGGGAGGGAGGCGAGCGGCGAACTATGGCTACACCTTC
>TRBV20-1|TRBJ2-7|TRBD2|.
CSAGLAYEQYF
TGCAGTGCTGGACTAGCCTACGAGCAGTACTTC
>TRBV24-1|TRBJ2-2|.|.
CATSSGQGYSGSGTGELFF
TGTGCCACCAGTTCAGGACAGGGCTATAGCGGGAGTGGTACCGGGGAGCTGTTTTTT
>TRBV28|TRBJ2-5|TRBD2|.
CASSPWTSSQETQYF
TGTGCCAGCAGTCCCTGGACTAGCAGCCAAGAGACCCAGTACTTC
>TRBV10-2|TRBJ2-1|TRBD2|.
CASSERLAGMRNEQFF
TGCGCCAGCAGCGAGCGACTAGCGGGGATGAGGAATGAGCAGTTCTTC
>TRBV5-1|TRBJ2-7|.|once
CASSLGHTTSYEQYF
TGCGCCAGCAGCTTGGGACATACCACGTCCTACGAGCAGTACTTC
>TRBV20-1|TRBJ1-1|.|once
CSARQVTAFF
TGCAGTGCTCGACAGGTAACAGCTTTCTTT
>TRBV3-1/TRBV3-2|TRBJ2-5|TRBD2|.
CASSQRGGAGETQYF
TGTGCCAGCAGCCAGCGGGGGGGAGCGGGAGAGACCCAGTACTTC
>TRBV4-1|TRBJ1-1|.|.
CASSQDEGSSAFF
TGCGCCAGCAGCCAAGATGAGGGAAGCAGCGCTTTCTTT
>TRBV3-1/TRBV3-2|TRBJ2-5|TRBD2|.
CASSQDGVAGVGETQYF
TGTGCCAGCAGCCAAGATGGAGTAGCGGGAGTTGGAGAGACCCAGTACTTC
>TRBV7-6|TRBJ2-7|.|.
CASASELVSYEQYF
TGTGCCAGCGCCTCGGAACTAGTCTCCTACGAGCAGTACTTC